The 9 T cell receptor beta chains presented below share a single source sample, sequenced in a study of T cell responses to AZD1222 COVID-19 vaccine. The protocol was immunoSEQ multiplex PCR, while the TCRdb copy is restricted to in-frame clones and leaves out a portion. The sample holds approximately 200,000 clones; approximately 94% are singletons and the top ten take 1.7%. The starting material was peripheral blood, obtained 28 days after the second dose of the MenACWY control vaccine. These receptors were taken from an adult who received the MenACWY meningococcal vaccine as a control.

CDR3 sequence reads: CASSYAGYGQPQHF. The CDR3 DNA is TGTGCCAGCAGCTACGCAGGGTACGGACAGCCCCAGCATTTT. This chain links TRBV7-2 with TRBJ1-5; weak D call: TRBD1 (5 bases). The germline gives CDR1 SGHTA, CDR2 FQGNSA. The CDR3 is 14 amino acids. V lost 4 bases, J lost 7 bases, and 14 bases lay in between. The full variable domain, rest sourced from reference TRBV7-2 and TRBJ1-5, is GAGVSQSPSNKVTEKGKDVELRCDPISGHTALYWYRQSLGQGLEFLIYFQGNSAPDKSGLPSDRFSAERTGGSVSTLTIQRTQQEDSAVYLCASSYAGYGQPQHFGDGTRLSIL.

The CDR3 DNA reads as TGTGCCAGCAGTTACTCGACTGGCAGGGAGGAGGGGAACGATAATGAAAAACTGTTTTTT. Protein sequence: CASSYSTGREEGNDNEKLFF. The genes are TRBV6-7 and TRBJ1-4; possibly TRBD1 for D (5 bases). TRBV6-7 belongs to the ORF category, with a function that is uncertain. V was cut by 0 bases and J by 4 bases, with 24 bases left in between. This CDR3 region has 20 residues.

The chain combines TRBV19 with TRBJ2-1; possibly TRBD2 for D (6 bases). V lost 10 bases, J lost 1 base, and 20 bases lay in between. CDR1 and CDR2 from the germline V gene are LNHDA and SQIVND (reference sequence). The CDR3 has 16 amino acids. This CDR3 reads CATIGWGVRSYNEQFF. CDR3 nucleotides: TGTGCCACTATTGGATGGGGGGTTAGGTCCTACAATGAGCAGTTCTTC.

The genes are TRBV5-5 and TRBJ2-1, with D maybe TRBD2 (6 bases). Germline CDR1 and CDR2: SGHKS and YYEKEE (reference sequence). CDR3 length: 15 amino acids. Trimming pared 4 bases from V and 0 bases from J, leaving 11 bases between. Here the CDR3 DNA reads TGTGCCAGCAGCATCCCGGGGGACTCCTACAATGAGCAGTTCTTC. This codes for CASSIPGDSYNEQFF.

This clone occurred once. The V call is TRBV15, the J call TRBJ1-1; 9 positions match TRBD1. J was trimmed by 12 bases and V by 4 bases; bases with no gene match: 3. Looked up from germline, CDR1 is LNHNV and CDR2 is YYDKDF (reference sequence). This CDR3 region has 11 residues. The CDR3 nucleotides read TGTGCCACCAGCATGGACAGGGGTACTTTCTTT. Protein product: CATSMDRGTFF.

The chain joins TRBV19 to TRBJ1-2, with 11 bases identical to TRBD1. Trimming at V came to 6 bases and at J to 7 bases, leaving 7 bases not matched to a gene. This CDR3 spans 14 amino acids. Germline lookup yields CDR1 LNHDA and CDR2 SQIVND (reference sequence). The CDR3 DNA reads TGTGCCAGTAGCACGGGACAGGGGGGCGCTGGCTACACCTTC. It yields the protein CASSTGQGGAGYTF.

The rearrangement uses TRBV6-5 and TRBJ1-1; D is perhaps TRBD1 (5 bases). CDR3 length equals 14 residues. Germline V CDR1 and CDR2: MNHEY, SVGAGI. The ends were cut back, 6 bases at V and 3 bases at J, with 14 bases in the middle. The CDR3 coding sequence is TGTGCCAGCAGACCCTCCGGGACTGACACTGAAGCTTTCTTT. It yields the protein CASRPSGTDTEAFF.

The CDR3 coding sequence is TGTGCCAGCAGTGAAGGTGACAGGGCAAACAATCAGCCCCAGCATTTT. Amino acid sequence: CASSEGDRANNQPQHF. The chain couples TRBV2 to TRBJ1-5, with 7 bases aligning to TRBD1. V was pared by 1 base and J by 3 bases, with 6 bases of the junction left unmatched. The length of the CDR3 is 16 residues. CDR1 SNHLY and CDR2 FYNNEI come from the germline V gene.

This clone was seen a single time. J is TRBJ2-7 and V is TRBV24-1; possibly TRBD1 or TRBD2 for D (5 bases each). CDR3 size: 14 residues. The V gene lost 4 bases and the J gene lost 3 bases, with 12 bases spanning the gap. Per the germline V gene, CDR1 is KGHDR and CDR2 is SFDVKD. The CDR3 sequence: CATSDGTVDYEQYF. In DNA, the CDR3 is TGTGCCACCAGTGACGGGACGGTCGACTACGAGCAGTACTTC.